The clone carrying this T cell receptor (beta chain) has more than one count but fewer than ten. This sequence may be a read error, since a much larger clone differs from it by one base. A J-beta primer mix and a sample-barcoded 5' primer were used in a second PCR of roughly 7 to 12 cycles. One entry per CDR3 protein results from TCRdb running MiXCR on the 5' RACE reads. This repertoire shows 650,000 to 700,000 distinct CDR3 sequences, approximately 29% found once; its top ten account for less than 20%. This sample is part of a study of blood T cells in healthy people across ages. This CDR3 has 17 amino acids. The germline CDR1 and CDR2 sequences are SEHNR and FQNEAQ (reference sequence). V was clipped by 1 base and J by 6 bases, with 19 bases between them. Each individual donor underwent a draw of approximately 10 milliliters of peripheral blood.

The sequence was obtained from a woman of 80 years or more in good health. This chain links TRBV7-9 with TRBJ2-1; D may correspond to TRBD1 or TRBD2 (5 bases each). Sequencing was performed on blood. CDR3 in amino acids: CASSLGFGDGPCNEQFF. The CDR3 DNA reads as TGTGCCAGCAGCTTAGGATTCGGGGACGGCCCCTGCAATGAGCAGTTCTTC.